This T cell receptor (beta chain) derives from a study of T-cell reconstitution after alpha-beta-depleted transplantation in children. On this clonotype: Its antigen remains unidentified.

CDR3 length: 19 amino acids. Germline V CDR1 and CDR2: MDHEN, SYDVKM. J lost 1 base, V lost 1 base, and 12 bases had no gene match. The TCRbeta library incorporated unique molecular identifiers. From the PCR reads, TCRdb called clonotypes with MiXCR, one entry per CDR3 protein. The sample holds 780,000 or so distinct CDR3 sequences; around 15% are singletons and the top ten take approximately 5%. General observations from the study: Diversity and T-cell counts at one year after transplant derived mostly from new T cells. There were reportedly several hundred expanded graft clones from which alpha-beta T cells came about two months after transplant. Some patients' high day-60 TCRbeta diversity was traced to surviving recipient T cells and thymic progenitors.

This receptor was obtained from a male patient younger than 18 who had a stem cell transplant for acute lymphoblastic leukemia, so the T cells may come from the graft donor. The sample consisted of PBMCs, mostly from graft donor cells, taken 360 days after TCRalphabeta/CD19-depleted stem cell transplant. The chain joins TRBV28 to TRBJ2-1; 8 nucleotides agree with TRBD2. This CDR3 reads CASSLFLAGRALSYNEQFF. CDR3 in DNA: TGTGCCAGCAGTTTATTTTTAGCGGGACGAGCCCTGTCCTACAATGAGCAGTTCTTC.